This T cell receptor beta chain emerged from a study of shared clonotypes between healthy human individuals. Study-wide results and caveats: Sampling included only blood; tissue repertoires likely differ.

A remark on this clone: Its matching antigen is unknown.

The CDR3 sequence is 15 residues long. From germline, CDR1 is MGHRA and CDR2 YSYEKL. V was cut by 7 bases and J by 8 bases, with 18 bases left in between. Sequencing was at deep level. Over several immunoSEQ plates, each subset's genomic DNA was distributed in even portions. Profiling relied on immunoSEQ multiplex PCR, and the TCRdb table lists in-frame clones only, not all of them. Of 2,500,000 or so clones in the sample, about 92% were seen once. V usage is TRBV4-1 and J usage is TRBJ1-6; D is uncertain. Sample: naive CD4+ T cells sorted from blood. The subset denotes: CD45RA+ positively selected. The TCR originated in a man younger than 35 in good health. The CDR3 loop is CASKRNEAGDSPLHF. In nucleotides, the CDR3 is TGCGCCAGCAAAAGAAACGAGGCTGGAGATTCACCCCTCCACTTT.